Presented here are 10 T cell receptor beta chains from one specimen sequenced in a study of early T cells in non-severe SARS-CoV-2 infection. One entry per CDR3 protein, called by TCRdb with MiXCR from the 5' RACE reads. Among roughly 33,000 distinct CDR3 sequences listed, 4.5% to 6% were seen once. Sequenced sample: whole blood. The receptors were gathered from an adult who was a healthcare worker with PCR-confirmed SARS-CoV-2 infection or an uninfected control (not recorded which).

In its sample, this clonotype ranks as medium-sized. The chain employs TRBV11-2 and TRBJ2-7, with 10 positions matching TRBD2. The CDR3 totals 18 residues. The germline gives CDR1 SGHAT, CDR2 FQNNGV. V lost 5 bases to trimming and J lost 6 bases; unmatched junction nucleotides: 19. This chain's CDR3 is CASSQRSGLAAQGIEQYF. CDR3 coding DNA: TGTGCCAGCAGCCAAAGATCCGGACTAGCGGCCCAAGGGATCGAGCAGTACTTC.

This clonotype was seen only a few times. The chain uses TRBV7-2 and TRBJ2-2, with 8 positions matching TRBD2. The V gene end was trimmed by 5 bases and the J gene end by 7 bases; junction bases not matched to a gene: 12. The CDR3 runs to 16 residues. Germline CDR1 is SGHTA and CDR2 is FQGNSA. CDR3: CASSPPGLGAGGELFF. The CDR3 nucleotides read TGTGCCAGCAGCCCCCCGGGACTAGGGGCGGGCGGGGAGCTGTTTTTT.

In its sample, this clonotype was seen many times. CDR3 loop: CASSWSSYNEQFF. The DNA for the CDR3 is TGTGCCAGCAGCTGGAGCTCCTACAATGAGCAGTTCTTC. The chain uses TRBV7-6 and TRBJ2-1, with D unresolved. Deletions cut 4 bases from V and 0 bases from J, with 4 bases between. The CDR3 spans 13 residues. The germline CDR1 and CDR2 sequences are SGHVS and FNYEAQ.

The CDR3 bases are TGTGCCAGCAGTTTTGATGGCTTCAGCTCTGGAAACACCATATATTTT. This codes for CASSFDGFSSGNTIYF. The chain has TRBV28 and TRBJ1-3; D call uncertain. The CDR3 sequence is 16 residues long. Germline V gene sequence: CDR1 MDHEN, CDR2 SYDVKM. V lost 3 bases and J lost 0, with 12 bases in between. Variable domain in full (rest from reference TRBV28 and TRBJ1-3): DVKVTQSSRYLVKRTGEKVFLECVQDMDHENMFWYRQDPGLGLRLIYFSYDVKMKEKGDIPEGYSVSREKKERFSLILESASTNQTSMYLCASSFDGFSSGNTIYFGEGSWLTVV.

The CDR3 here is CSAVAGPLRSEAFF. CDR3 bases: TGCAGTGCTGTTGCCGGGCCCCTACGGTCTGAAGCTTTCTTT. This chain joins TRBV20-1 and TRBJ1-1; no firm D call. The length of the CDR3 is 14 residues. Deletions cut 5 bases from V and 6 bases from J, with 19 bases between. Germline-derived CDR1 and CDR2 are DFQATT and SNEGSKA (reference sequence).

The chain has TRBV7-2 and TRBJ1-4; D not resolved. The CDR3 sequence is 13 residues long. V was trimmed by 1 base and J by 7 bases, leaving 7 bases between them. Per germline, CDR1 SGHTA and CDR2 FQGNSA. The CDR3 DNA reads TGTGCCAGCAGCTTAGTAGAGATTGAAAAACTGTTTTTT. Amino acid sequence: CASSLVEIEKLFF.

This clonotype was detected ten times or more. V gene TRBV5-6 combines with J gene TRBJ2-1; D remains ambiguous. Per the germline V gene, CDR1 is SGHDT and CDR2 is YYEEEE. CDR3 size: 18 residues. V was shortened by 6 bases and J by 4 bases, with 26 bases between the two germline ends. The CDR3, as DNA: TGTGCCAGCACCTCTTACGCCACTTCCGACGAAAAATACAATGAGCAGTTCTTC. Translated, it gives CASTSYATSDEKYNEQFF. Combining the CDR3 with reference TRBV5-6 and TRBJ2-1 gives the whole variable domain DAGVTQSPTHLIKTRGQQVTLRCSPKSGHDTVSWYQQALGQGPQFIFQYYEEEERQRGNFPDRFSGHQFPNYSSELNVNALLLGDSALYLCASTSYATSDEKYNEQFFGPGTRLTVL.

This clonotype was counted only a few times. The V call is TRBV24-1, the J call TRBJ1-5; tentative D call: TRBD1 (5 bases). CDR1 is KGHDR, CDR2 SFDVKD, per germline. CDR3 size: 17 residues. V was cut by 3 bases and J by 2 bases, with 16 bases left in between. CDR3 sequence reads: CATSDESGGVGNQPQHF. CDR3 sequence (DNA): TGTGCCACCAGTGATGAAAGTGGGGGAGTGGGCAATCAGCCCCAGCATTTT.

This chain joins TRBV12-3 or TRBV12-4 and TRBJ2-7, with 9 bases aligning to TRBD2. Trimming cost V 3 bases and J 3 bases; bases outside gene matches: 6. The CDR3 totals 15 residues. In DNA, the CDR3 is TGTGCCAGCAGTTTGTGGCGGGAGGGCCGCTACGAGCAGTACTTC. This encodes CASSLWREGRYEQYF.

This clonotype appeared many times. This chain uses TRBV14 with TRBJ2-3, with 7 positions matching TRBD2. CDR3 length equals 17 residues. With 4 bases clipped from V and 4 bases from J, the junction kept 14 bases outside the gene matches. Germline V CDR1 and CDR2: SGHDN, FVKESK. The CDR3 DNA follows: TGTGCCAGCAGCCGCCGACCCTTTAGGGAGGGCCCAGATACGCAGTATTTT. Amino acid sequence: CASSRRPFREGPDTQYF.